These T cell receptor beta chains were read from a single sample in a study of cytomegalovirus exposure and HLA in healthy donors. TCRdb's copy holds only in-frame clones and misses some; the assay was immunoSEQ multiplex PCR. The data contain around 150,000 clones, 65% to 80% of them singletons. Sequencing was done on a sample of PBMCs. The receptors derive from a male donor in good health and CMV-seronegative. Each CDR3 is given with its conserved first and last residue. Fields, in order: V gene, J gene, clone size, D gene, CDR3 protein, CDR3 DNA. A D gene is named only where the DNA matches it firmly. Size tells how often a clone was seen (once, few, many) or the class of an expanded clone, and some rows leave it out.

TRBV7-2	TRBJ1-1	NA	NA	CASSSPRNTEAFF	TGTGCCAGCAGCTCTCCCCGGAACACTGAAGCTTTCTTT
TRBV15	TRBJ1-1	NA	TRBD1	CATSRDFQGASAFF	TGTGCCACCAGCAGAGATTTTCAGGGGGCTTCAGCTTTCTTT
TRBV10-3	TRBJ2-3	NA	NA	CAISDARQGDTQYF	TGTGCCATCAGTGACGCGAGGCAGGGAGATACGCAGTATTTT
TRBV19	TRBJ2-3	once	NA	CASTNRGGQYF	TGTGCCAGTACAAACCGAGGGGGGCAGTATTTT
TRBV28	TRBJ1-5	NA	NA	CASSPPGLYSNQPQHF	TGTGCCAGCAGTCCCCCAGGACTCTATAGCAATCAGCCCCAGCATTTT
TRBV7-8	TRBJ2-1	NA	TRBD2	CASSLRIAGVNEQFF	TGTGCCAGCAGCTTAAGGATAGCGGGAGTAAATGAGCAGTTCTTC
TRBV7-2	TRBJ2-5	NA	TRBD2	CASSLRGGTSGSRKTQYF	TGTGCCAGCAGCCTTAGAGGGGGGACTAGCGGGAGCAGGAAGACCCAGTACTTC
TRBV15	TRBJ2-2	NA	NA	CATSGDNSGELFF	TGTGCCACCAGCGGGGACAATTCCGGGGAGCTGTTTTTT
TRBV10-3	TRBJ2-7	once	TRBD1	CAIRGQLSYEQYF	TGTGCCATCAGGGGACAGTTATCCTACGAGCAGTACTTC
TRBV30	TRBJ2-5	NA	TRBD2	CAWSGMRLAGVLYQETQYF	TGTGCCTGGAGTGGGATGCGACTAGCGGGGGTTTTGTACCAAGAGACCCAGTACTTC
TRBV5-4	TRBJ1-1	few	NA	CASSFQDRNTEAFF	TGTGCCAGCAGCTTCCAGGACAGGAACACTGAAGCTTTCTTT
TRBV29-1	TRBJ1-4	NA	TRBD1	CSVLTGPATNEKLFF	TGCAGCGTCTTGACAGGGCCAGCAACTAATGAAAAACTGTTTTTT
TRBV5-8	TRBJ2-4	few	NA	CASSWQTVILAKNIQYF	TGTGCCAGCAGCTGGCAGACAGTGATACTAGCCAAAAACATTCAGTACTTC
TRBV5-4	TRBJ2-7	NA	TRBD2	CASSQTSGSVYEQYF	TGTGCCAGCAGCCAAACTAGCGGGAGTGTCTACGAGCAGTACTTC
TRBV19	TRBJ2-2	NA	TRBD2	CASSPRSGRATGELFF	TGTGCCAGTAGTCCCCGAAGCGGGAGGGCTACCGGGGAGCTGTTTTTT
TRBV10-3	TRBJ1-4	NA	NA	CAISDGGAGGKLFF	TGTGCCATCAGTGACGGGGGGGCGGGTGGAAAACTGTTTTTT
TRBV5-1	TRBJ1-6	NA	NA	CASSLAGVYNSPLHF	TGCGCCAGCAGCTTGGCCGGGGTGTATAATTCACCCCTCCACTTT
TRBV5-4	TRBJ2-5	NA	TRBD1	CASSLGTGDSLETQYF	TGTGCCAGCAGCTTAGGGACAGGGGACAGCTTGGAGACCCAGTACTTC
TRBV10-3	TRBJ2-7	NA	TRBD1	CAISRTGHRGEQYF	TGTGCCATCAGTCGGACAGGGCATCGGGGCGAGCAGTACTTC
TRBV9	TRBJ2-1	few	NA	CASSATQGGNAYNEQFF	TGTGCCAGCAGCGCAACGCAGGGGGGAAACGCCTACAATGAGCAGTTCTTC
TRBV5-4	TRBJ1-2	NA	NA	CASSHGGGYGYTF	TGTGCCAGCAGCCATGGAGGAGGCTATGGCTACACCTTC
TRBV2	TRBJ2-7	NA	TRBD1	CASSAERTGYF	TGTGCCAGCAGTGCCGAGAGGACAGGGTACTTC
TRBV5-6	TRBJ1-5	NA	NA	CASSLQGLGNQPQHF	TGTGCCAGCAGCTTGCAGGGGCTTGGCAATCAGCCCCAGCATTTT
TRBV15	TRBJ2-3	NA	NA	CATSLSPVIRADTQYF	TGTGCCACCAGCCTGTCACCGGTCATTCGGGCAGATACGCAGTATTTT
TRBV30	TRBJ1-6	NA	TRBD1	CAWSRQGTKSPLHF	TGTGCCTGGAGTCGACAGGGGACCAAATCACCCCTCCACTTT
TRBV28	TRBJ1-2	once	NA	CASSLAGLGKMNYGYTF	TGTGCCAGCAGTTTAGCAGGGTTGGGGAAGATGAACTATGGCTACACCTTC
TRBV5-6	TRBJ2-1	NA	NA	CASSWGTREQFF	TGTGCCAGCAGCTGGGGGACACGCGAGCAGTTCTTC
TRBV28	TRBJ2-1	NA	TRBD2	CASSSTFASGRMNNEQFF	TGTGCCAGCAGTTCGACCTTTGCTAGCGGGAGGATGAACAATGAGCAGTTCTTC
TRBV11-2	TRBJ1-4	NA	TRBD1	CASRPTGGEEKLFF	TGTGCCAGCAGACCAACAGGGGGCGAGGAAAAACTGTTTTTT
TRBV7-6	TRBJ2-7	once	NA	CASSPGGLAYEQYF	TGTGCCAGCAGTCCTGGAGGGTTGGCCTACGAGCAGTACTTC
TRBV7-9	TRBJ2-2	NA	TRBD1	CASSPGTVNTGELFF	TGTGCCAGCAGCCCCGGGACAGTGAACACCGGGGAGCTGTTTTTT
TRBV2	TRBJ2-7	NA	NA	CASSDRDWTYEQYF	TGTGCCAGCAGTGATCGGGACTGGACCTACGAGCAGTACTTC
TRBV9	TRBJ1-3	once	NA	CASSVGGGPDTIYF	TGTGCCAGCAGCGTAGGAGGGGGACCGGACACCATATATTTT
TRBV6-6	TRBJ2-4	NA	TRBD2	CASSYSGRAGDIQYF	TGTGCCAGCAGCTACTCGGGGAGGGCTGGGGACATTCAGTACTTC
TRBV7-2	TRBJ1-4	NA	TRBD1	CASSPTGGFATNEKLFF	TGTGCCAGCAGTCCGACAGGGGGTTTTGCAACTAATGAAAAACTGTTTTTT
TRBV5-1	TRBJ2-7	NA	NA	CASSLGPGSYEQYF	TGCGCCAGCAGCCTAGGGCCGGGATCCTACGAGCAGTACTTC
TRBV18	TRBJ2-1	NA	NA	CASSPFGRDGGNEQFF	TGTGCCAGCTCTCCCTTCGGGCGGGACGGCGGAAATGAGCAGTTCTTC
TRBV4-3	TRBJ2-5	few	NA	CASSNSYATGNQETQYF	TGCGCCAGCAGCAACTCCTACGCGACAGGTAACCAAGAGACCCAGTACTTC
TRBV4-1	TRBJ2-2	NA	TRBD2	CASRQGSGRTGELFF	TGCGCCAGCAGACAAGGTAGCGGGAGAACCGGGGAGCTGTTTTTT
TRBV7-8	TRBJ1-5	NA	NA	CASSMGHQARQPQHF	TGTGCCAGCAGCATGGGCCATCAGGCACGTCAGCCCCAGCATTTT
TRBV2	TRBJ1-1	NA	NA	CASRGWTGWTEAFF	TGTGCCAGCAGGGGTTGGACGGGGTGGACTGAAGCTTTCTTT
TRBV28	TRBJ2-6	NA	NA	CASSFGPDAGANVLTF	TGTGCCAGCAGTTTTGGCCCCGATGCTGGGGCCAACGTCCTGACTTTC
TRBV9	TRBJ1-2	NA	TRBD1	CASSPELGQLYGYTF	TGTGCCAGCAGTCCCGAGCTGGGACAGCTCTATGGCTACACCTTC
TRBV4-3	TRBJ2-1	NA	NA	CASSQLRDAYNEQFF	TGCGCCAGCAGCCAACTGAGGGATGCGTACAATGAGCAGTTCTTC
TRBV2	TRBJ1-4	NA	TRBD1	CASQRTGMNNEKLFF	TGTGCCAGCCAACGGACAGGGATGAATAATGAAAAACTGTTTTTT
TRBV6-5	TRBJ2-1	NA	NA	CATLGGFSYNEQFF	TGTGCCACCCTGGGAGGCTTCTCCTACAATGAGCAGTTCTTC
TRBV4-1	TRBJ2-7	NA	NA	CASSQAAGLSGEQYF	TGCGCCAGCAGCCAAGCCGCCGGACTATCAGGGGAGCAGTACTTC
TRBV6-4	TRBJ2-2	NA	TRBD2	CASTLLAGGLANTGELFF	TGTGCCAGCACCCTACTAGCGGGAGGCCTCGCGAACACCGGGGAGCTGTTTTTT
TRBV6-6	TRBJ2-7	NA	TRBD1	CASSRTGAAYEQYF	TGTGCCAGCAGTAGGACAGGGGCGGCCTACGAGCAGTACTTC